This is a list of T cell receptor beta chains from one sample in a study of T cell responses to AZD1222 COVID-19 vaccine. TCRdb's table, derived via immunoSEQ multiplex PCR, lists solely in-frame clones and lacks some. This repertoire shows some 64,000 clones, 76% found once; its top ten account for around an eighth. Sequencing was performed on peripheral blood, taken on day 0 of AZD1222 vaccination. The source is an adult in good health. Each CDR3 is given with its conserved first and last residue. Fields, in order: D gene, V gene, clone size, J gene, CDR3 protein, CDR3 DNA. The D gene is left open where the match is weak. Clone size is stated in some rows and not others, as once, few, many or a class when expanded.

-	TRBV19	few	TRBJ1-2	CASRLSGSNYGYTF	TGTGCCAGTAGGCTTAGCGGTTCTAACTATGGCTACACCTTC
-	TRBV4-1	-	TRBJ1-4	CASSQGGHATNEKLFF	TGCGCCAGCAGCCAAGGAGGACATGCAACTAATGAAAAACTGTTTTTT
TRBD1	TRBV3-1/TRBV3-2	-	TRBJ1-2	CASSRIGTGYTYGRFSF	TGTGCCAGCAGTCGAATCGGGACAGGGTATACTTATGGGAGATTCTCCTTC
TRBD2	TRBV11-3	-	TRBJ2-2	CASSSPSGKETGELFF	TGTGCCAGCAGCTCACCTAGCGGGAAGGAGACCGGGGAGCTGTTTTTT
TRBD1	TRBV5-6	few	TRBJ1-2	CASSLEGRTGRIRTF	TGTGCCAGCAGCTTGGAAGGTCGGACAGGGAGGATTAGGACCTTC
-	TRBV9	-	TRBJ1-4	CASSVVIGEKLFF	TGTGCCAGCAGCGTAGTAATTGGGGAAAAACTGTTTTTT
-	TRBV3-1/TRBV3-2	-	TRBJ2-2	CASSLPSDTGELFF	TGTGCCAGCAGCCTCCCCTCAGACACCGGGGAGCTGTTTTTT
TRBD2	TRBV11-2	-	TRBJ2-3	CASSVWGGDTDTQYF	TGTGCCAGCAGCGTCTGGGGGGGGGACACAGATACGCAGTATTTT
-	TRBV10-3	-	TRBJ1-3	CAIDSGNTIYF	TGTGCCATCGATTCAGGAAACACCATATATTTT
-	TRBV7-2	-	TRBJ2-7	CASSSRDNYEQYF	TGTGCCAGCAGCTCTCGGGACAACTACGAGCAGTACTTC
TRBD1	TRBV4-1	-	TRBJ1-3	CASSLRTGPGNTIYF	TGCGCCAGCAGCCTACGGACAGGGCCCGGAAACACCATATATTTT
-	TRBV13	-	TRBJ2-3	CASSPPMERTQYF	TGTGCCAGCAGCCCCCCCATGGAGCGCACGCAGTATTTT
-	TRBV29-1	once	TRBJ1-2	CSVRQSSYGYTF	TGCAGCGTTCGTCAAAGTAGCTATGGCTACACCTTC
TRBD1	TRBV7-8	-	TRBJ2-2	CASSTRQGSGELFF	TGTGCCAGCAGCACCAGACAGGGAAGCGGGGAGCTGTTTTTT
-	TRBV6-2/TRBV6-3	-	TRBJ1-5	CASSWNSNQPQHF	TGTGCCAGCAGTTGGAATAGCAATCAGCCCCAGCATTTT
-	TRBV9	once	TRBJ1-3	CASSVGELSGNTIYF	TGTGCCAGCAGCGTAGGAGAGCTCTCTGGAAACACCATATATTTT
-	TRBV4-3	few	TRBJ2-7	CASSQDRGYEQYF	TGCGCCAGCAGCCAAGATAGGGGCTACGAGCAGTACTTC
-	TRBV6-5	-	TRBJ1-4	CASRLAGIPNEKLFF	TGTGCCAGCAGGCTCGCAGGGATCCCTAATGAAAAACTGTTTTTT
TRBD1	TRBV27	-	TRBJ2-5	CASSHAGTVQETQYF	TGTGCCAGCAGTCACGCCGGGACAGTTCAAGAGACCCAGTACTTC
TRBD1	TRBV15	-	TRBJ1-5	CATSSLGQLNQPQHF	TGTGCCACCAGCAGCCTGGGACAGCTAAATCAGCCCCAGCATTTT
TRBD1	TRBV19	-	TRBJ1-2	CASSQSEDRARVYGYTF	TGTGCCAGTAGTCAATCCGAGGACAGGGCGAGAGTCTATGGCTACACCTTC
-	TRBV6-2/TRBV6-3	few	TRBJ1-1	CASSLSGSEAFF	TGTGCCAGCAGTCTCTCGGGGAGTGAAGCTTTCTTT
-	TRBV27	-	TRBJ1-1	CASSSLGLAAEAFF	TGTGCCAGCAGTTCCCTGGGGTTAGCGGCTGAAGCTTTCTTT
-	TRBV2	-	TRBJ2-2	CASIPTANTGELFF	TGTGCCAGCATTCCCACCGCGAACACCGGGGAGCTGTTTTTT